This T cell receptor beta chain was identified during a study of blood T cell repertoires in COVID-19. The wider study: Samples taken during acute and convalescent COVID-19 were collected in the United States, Italy and Spain. Nucleic acid was either cDNA or gDNA, and it came from T cells, B-cell-depleted T cells, or PBMCs.

Per the authors' pipeline: Quantification of nucleated cells was approximated via reference gene primer amplification. Generated by immunoSEQ multiplex PCR, the TCRdb table keeps only in-frame clones and is missing some. V, J and clone size are taken as reported in that table, and D and trimming were inferred from the DNA itself. The table has about 200,000 clones, 65% to 85% seen once; the top ten hold approximately 7.4%. The CDR3 is 15 amino acids. V was clipped by 4 bases and J by 5 bases; unmatched bases: 9. The germline gives CDR1 SNHLY, CDR2 FYNNEI. The chain couples TRBV2 to TRBJ1-1; 8 bases align to TRBD1. Material for sequencing was peripheral blood. The receptor was derived from a woman aged 45-59 years with acute or convalescent COVID-19. This CDR3 is CASSGPGGPRTEAFF. The CDR3, as DNA: TGTGCCAGCAGTGGACCAGGGGGCCCCAGGACTGAAGCTTTCTTT.